This passage covers 29 T cell receptor beta chains from one sample sequenced in a study of T cell responses to AZD1222 COVID-19 vaccine. TCRdb keeps only in-frame clones here, not all; method: immunoSEQ multiplex PCR. The sample holds 120,000 to 150,000 clones, around nine tenths seen once. This sample comprised peripheral blood, obtained on day 0 of AZD1222 vaccination. The receptor set was obtained from an adult in good health.

This sequence joins TRBV3-1 (or the pseudogene TRBV3-2) and TRBJ2-7, with D perhaps assigned TRBD1 or TRBD2 (5 bases each). Deletions cut 4 bases from V and 2 bases from J, with 12 bases between. The CDR3 is 14 residues long. The germline CDR1 and CDR2 sequences are LGHDT and YNNKEL (reference sequence). CDR3 sequence reads: CASSPGSGAYEQYF. The CDR3 coding sequence is TGTGCCAGCAGCCCAGGGAGCGGAGCCTACGAGCAGTACTTC.

CDR3 loop: CASRRSAGELFF. The CDR3 region has the DNA TGTGCCAGCAGGCGATCCGCCGGGGAGCTGTTTTTT. The rearrangement links TRBV12-3 or TRBV12-4 to TRBJ2-2; no definite D call. The V and J ends lost 6 bases and 6 bases respectively, with 8 bases between them. This CDR3 has 12 amino acids.

The V and J genes are TRBV5-5 and TRBJ2-7, with a tentative D call TRBD2 (5 bases). Germline loops: CDR1 SGHKS, CDR2 YYEKEE (reference sequence). Trimming removed 5 bases from V and 2 bases from J, with 17 bases in between. CDR3 length: 15 residues. CDR3 loop: CASRPNSGIPYEQYF. CDR3 in DNA: TGTGCCAGCAGACCAAATTCCGGGATTCCCTACGAGCAGTACTTC.

The chain uses TRBV19 and TRBJ2-7; D perhaps matches TRBD2 (6 bases). CDR1 and CDR2 (germline): LNHDA, SQIVND (reference sequence). V shed 5 bases and J shed 7 bases, with 18 bases lying between them. The CDR3 length is 14 residues. CDR3 amino acids: CASSLPGPAGEQYF. The DNA of the CDR3 is TGTGCCAGTAGTCTTCCCGGACCCGCGGGGGAGCAGTACTTC.

The chain carries TRBV4-1 and TRBJ1-4, with 12 positions matching TRBD1. The CDR3 consists of 17 residues. V lost 3 bases and J lost 8; bases outside the gene matches: 10. Germline values: CDR1 MGHRA, CDR2 YSYEKL. CDR3 coding DNA: TGCGCCAGCAGCCAGAGAACTACCGGGACAGGGGGCGAAAAACTGTTTTTT. Protein product: CASSQRTTGTGGEKLFF.

CDR3 nucleotide sequence: TGTGCCAGCAGCTTGACAGGGACGGTTTGGGGCGGCTACACCTTC. This encodes CASSLTGTVWGGYTF. The V gene is TRBV7-9, the J gene TRBJ1-2, with 7 bases that match TRBD1. In germline, CDR1 is SEHNR, CDR2 FQNEAQ (reference sequence). The CDR3 has 15 residues. V was clipped by 3 bases and J by 8 bases; unmatched bases: 12.

This rearrangement joins TRBV29-1 to TRBJ1-3; D is ambiguous. V gave up 7 bases and J gave up 4 bases, with 8 bases separating them. The CDR3 runs to 11 residues. Germline V CDR1 and CDR2: SQVTM, ANQGSEA. CDR3 DNA: TGCAGCGGGGTTAACGGAAACACCATATATTTT. This codes for CSGVNGNTIYF.

The chain has TRBV5-4 and TRBJ2-5, with no clear D. Germline-derived CDR1 and CDR2 are SGHNT and YYREEE (reference sequence). Trimming removed 9 bases from V and 9 bases from J, with 15 bases in between. The CDR3 consists of 11 residues. CDR3 sequence reads: CAMHEYSAQYF. The CDR3 DNA sequence: TGTGCCATGCACGAATACTCGGCCCAGTACTTC.

The J gene is TRBJ1-3, the V gene TRBV6-5; a weak D match, TRBD1 (5 bases). The CDR3 has 15 amino acids. The V and J ends lost 6 bases and 2 bases respectively, with 14 bases between them. Germline CDR1 MNHEY, CDR2 SVGAGI. The CDR3 loop reads CASSHSQGPGNTIYF. For the CDR3, the DNA is TGTGCCAGCAGCCACAGCCAGGGTCCTGGAAACACCATATATTTT.

J is TRBJ2-3 and V is TRBV9; D is unclear. The CDR3 sequence is 13 residues long. CDR1 SGDLS and CDR2 YYNGEE come from the germline V gene. V lost 4 bases and J lost 0, with 6 bases in between. The CDR3 here is CASSRPSTDTQYF. Written as DNA, the CDR3 is TGTGCCAGCAGCCGCCCCAGCACAGATACGCAGTATTTT.

The V gene is TRBV19, the J gene TRBJ2-2, with D possibly matching TRBD2 (5 bases). The CDR3 contains 14 residues. The V end was cut by 2 bases, the J end by 7 bases, with 11 bases between. Germline CDR1 and CDR2: LNHDA and SQIVND (reference sequence). The CDR3 here is CASSISAGIGELFF. The CDR3, as DNA: TGTGCCAGTAGTATATCCGCCGGGATCGGGGAGCTGTTTTTT.

V usage is TRBV5-6 and J usage is TRBJ1-1; tentatively, D is TRBD1 (6 bases). The CDR3 consists of 17 residues. V gave up 0 bases and J gave up 11 bases, with 26 bases separating them. Per the germline V gene, CDR1 is SGHDT and CDR2 is YYEEEE. The CDR3 protein is CASSLGPPQGTFSYAFF. CDR3 coding DNA: TGTGCCAGCAGCTTGGGGCCCCCACAGGGCACCTTTTCTTACGCTTTCTTT.

The V gene is TRBV19, the J gene TRBJ2-5; unclear D gene. This CDR3 region has 12 residues. The germline CDR1 and CDR2 sequences are LNHDA and SQIVND (reference sequence). V was trimmed by 3 bases and J by 5 bases, leaving 7 bases between them. This chain's CDR3 is CASSIDRETQYF. The CDR3 DNA reads as TGTGCCAGTAGTATCGACCGGGAGACCCAGTACTTC.

J is TRBJ2-7 and V is TRBV5-1; D is possibly TRBD2 (6 bases). This CDR3 contains 14 residues. V gave up 5 bases and J gave up 2 bases, with 14 bases separating them. Germline CDR1 and CDR2: SGHRS and YFSETQ. The CDR3 loop reads CASSFGTGAYEQYF. The CDR3 DNA follows: TGCGCCAGCAGTTTCGGGACGGGAGCCTACGAGCAGTACTTC.

The rearrangement links TRBV28 to TRBJ2-7; TRBD1 agrees at 10 bases. J lost 4 bases, V lost 2 bases, and 17 bases had no gene match. This CDR3 is 19 amino acids long. The germline V gene encodes CDR1 MDHEN and CDR2 SYDVKM. The CDR3 reads CASSLGTGVLRLASYEQYF. DNA for the CDR3: TGTGCCAGCAGTTTAGGGACAGGGGTGTTAAGACTAGCAAGTTACGAGCAGTACTTC. Combining the CDR3 with reference TRBV28 and TRBJ2-7 gives the whole variable domain DVKVTQSSRYLVKRTGEKVFLECVQDMDHENMFWYRQDPGLGLRLIYFSYDVKMKEKGDIPEGYSVSREKKERFSLILESASTNQTSMYLCASSLGTGVLRLASYEQYFGPGTRLTVT.

This clone has a handful of counts. This chain links TRBV6-2 or TRBV6-3 with TRBJ1-5; 8 nucleotides match TRBD1. Germline V CDR1 and CDR2: MNHEY, SVGEGT. The ends lost 5 bases at V and 6 bases at J; junction bases unmatched: 9. The CDR3 length is 15 residues. This CDR3 reads CASSKTPGGSQPQHF. The DNA for the CDR3 is TGTGCCAGCAGTAAGACCCCAGGGGGCAGTCAGCCCCAGCATTTT.

The rearrangement uses TRBV6-1 and TRBJ1-5, with D unresolved. Per the germline V gene, CDR1 is MNHNS and CDR2 is SASEGT. This CDR3 contains 15 residues. The V end lost 1 base, the J end lost 9 bases, and 16 bases lay between the germline ends. The CDR3 coding sequence is TGTGCCAGCAGTGAAGAGATGCAGGCCCTCAGGCCCCAGCATTTT. Translated: CASSEEMQALRPQHF.

The genes are TRBV12-3 or TRBV12-4 and TRBJ1-1, with D uncertain. This CDR3 contains 12 residues. Trimming removed 8 bases from V and 0 bases from J, with 7 bases in between. The CDR3 bases are TGTGCCAGCGGGTCAGTGAACACTGAAGCTTTCTTT. This sequence encodes CASGSVNTEAFF.

The gene calls are TRBV30 and TRBJ1-6; 10 bases line up with TRBD1. The germline gives CDR1 GTSNPN, CDR2 SVGIG (reference sequence). This CDR3 is 14 amino acids long. V dropped 6 bases and J dropped 7; count of bases not matched to a gene: 6. Written as DNA, the CDR3 is TGTGCCTGCTCCGGGACAGGGGAAAATTCACCCCTCCACTTT. Protein sequence: CACSGTGENSPLHF.

This chain joins TRBV6-2 or TRBV6-3 and TRBJ2-5; 7 positions agree with TRBD2. J lost 6 bases, V lost 4 bases, and 8 bases had no gene match. There are 14 residues in the CDR3. Looked up from germline, CDR1 is MNHEY and CDR2 is SVGEGT. CDR3 coding DNA: TGTGCCAGCAGTTTACCTAGCGGTGTGCAGACCCAGTACTTC. As protein: CASSLPSGVQTQYF.

The CDR3 bases are TGTGCCAGCAGCTTGGACCAGGGGGCGGCCTTTGAAAAACTGTTTTTT. Translating it yields CASSLDQGAAFEKLFF. The chain has TRBV5-4 and TRBJ1-4, with 8 bases that match TRBD1. The CDR3 loop spans 16 amino acids. Germline V gene sequence: CDR1 SGHNT, CDR2 YYREEE (reference sequence). V dropped 0 bases and J dropped 7; count of bases not matched to a gene: 8.

This clone showed up just once. The V call is TRBV15, the J call TRBJ2-3, with 8 nucleotides matching TRBD1. Germline V CDR1 and CDR2: LNHNV, YYDKDF (reference sequence). CDR3 length equals 16 residues. The junction had 6 bases not matched to a gene; V was cut back by 3 bases and J by 1 base. In DNA form, the CDR3 reads TGTGCCACCAGCAGGGGCAGGGGGCGCGGCACAGATACGCAGTATTTT. Amino acid sequence: CATSRGRGRGTDTQYF.

The chain carries TRBV21-1 and TRBJ1-2; TRBD1, the table's D call, lacks a check against the DNA. TRBV21-1 is tagged as a pseudogene. The CDR3 contains 14 residues. The CDR3 coding sequence is TGTGCCAGCAGCAATTGGGACAGCCCGGTTGGCTACACCTTC. It encodes CASSNWDSPVGYTF.

The chain uses TRBV30 and TRBJ2-7, with 10 bases aligning to TRBD2. J was trimmed by 1 base and V by 4 bases; bases with no gene match: 4. Looked up from germline, CDR1 is GTSNPN and CDR2 is SVGIG (reference sequence). The CDR3 contains 14 residues. The CDR3 nucleotides read TGTGCCTGGAAGGTAGCGGGGGGTTCCTACGAGCAGTACTTC. Residues: CAWKVAGGSYEQYF.

The chain recombines TRBV12-5 with TRBJ2-5, with 7 bases matching TRBD2. Germline assignment: CDR1 LGHNT and CDR2 FRNRAP. The V and J ends lost 8 bases and 5 bases, in that order; junction bases with no gene match: 8. There are 13 residues in the CDR3. CDR3 DNA sequence: TGTGCTAGTCCCCCTCCCGGGGGGGAGACCCAGTACTTC. Its protein product is CASPPPGGETQYF.

This chain connects TRBV4-1 to TRBJ2-2, with 7 bases fitting TRBD2. CDR3 length: 16 residues. Germline trimming cut 2 bases from V and 3 bases from J; bases unmatched to any gene: 6. Germline V gene sequence: CDR1 MGHRA, CDR2 YSYEKL. The CDR3 DNA is TGCGCCAGCAGCCAATTTGGGGGAGGGTACACCGGGGAGCTGTTTTTT. Translation gives CASSQFGGGYTGELFF.

This clone was seen a single time. The rearrangement links TRBV24-1 to TRBJ1-5, with a tentative D call TRBD1 (5 bases). The V gene lost 9 bases and the J gene lost 0 bases, with 11 bases spanning the gap. CDR3 size: 14 residues. The germline V gene has CDR1 KGHDR and CDR2 SFDVKD. The CDR3 coding sequence is TGTGCCACCGCGCCAGGGATTAGCAATCAGCCCCAGCATTTT. Protein product: CATAPGISNQPQHF.

The rearrangement uses TRBV10-3 and TRBJ2-7; 9 bases agree with TRBD1. The CDR3 consists of 17 residues. With 6 bases clipped from V and 5 bases from J, the junction kept 17 bases outside the gene matches. CDR1 is ENHRY, CDR2 SYGVKD, per germline. This CDR3 is CAIRRERTGDFGDEQYF. In DNA, the CDR3 is TGTGCCATCAGAAGGGAAAGGACAGGGGATTTTGGGGACGAGCAGTACTTC.

This clone was seen just once. This chain uses TRBV6-5 with TRBJ2-5; a possible D gene is TRBD2 (5 bases). The CDR3 sequence is 14 residues long. Germline lookup yields CDR1 MNHEY and CDR2 SVGAGI. Trimming pared 3 bases from V and 3 bases from J, leaving 11 bases between. CDR3 bases: TGTGCCAGCAGTTATGACTACCTGAAAGAGACCCAGTACTTC. Translating it yields CASSYDYLKETQYF.